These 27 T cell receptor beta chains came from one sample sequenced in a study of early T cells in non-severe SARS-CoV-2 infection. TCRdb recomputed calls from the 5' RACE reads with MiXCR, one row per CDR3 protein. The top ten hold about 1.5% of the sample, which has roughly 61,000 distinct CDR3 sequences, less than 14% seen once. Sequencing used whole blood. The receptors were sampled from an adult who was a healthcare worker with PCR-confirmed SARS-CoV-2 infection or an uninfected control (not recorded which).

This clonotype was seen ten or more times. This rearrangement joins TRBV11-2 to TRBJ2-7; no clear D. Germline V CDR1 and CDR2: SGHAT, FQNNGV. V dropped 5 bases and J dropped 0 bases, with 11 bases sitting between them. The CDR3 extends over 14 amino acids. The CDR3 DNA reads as TGTGCCAGCAGCACCCGACACAACTCCTACGAGCAGTACTTC. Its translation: CASSTRHNSYEQYF.

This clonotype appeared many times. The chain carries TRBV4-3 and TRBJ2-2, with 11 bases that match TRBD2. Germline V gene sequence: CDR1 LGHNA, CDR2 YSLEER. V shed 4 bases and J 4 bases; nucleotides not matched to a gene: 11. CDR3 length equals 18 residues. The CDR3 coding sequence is TGCGCCAGCAGCCCCACCCCTACTAGCGGGGGAGCCACCGGGGAGCTGTTTTTT. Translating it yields CASSPTPTSGGATGELFF.

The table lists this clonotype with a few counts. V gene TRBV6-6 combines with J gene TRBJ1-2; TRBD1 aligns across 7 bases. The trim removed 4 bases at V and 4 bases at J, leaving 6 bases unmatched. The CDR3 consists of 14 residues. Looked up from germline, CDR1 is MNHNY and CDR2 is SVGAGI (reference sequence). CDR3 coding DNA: TGTGCCAGCAGTTCCCGACAGGGACCCTATGGCTACACCTTC. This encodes CASSSRQGPYGYTF.

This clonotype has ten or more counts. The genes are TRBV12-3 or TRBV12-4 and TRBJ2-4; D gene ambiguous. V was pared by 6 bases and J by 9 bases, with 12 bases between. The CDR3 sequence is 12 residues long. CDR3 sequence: CASRRSEGIQYF. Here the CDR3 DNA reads TGTGCCAGCAGGAGGAGTGAAGGCATTCAGTACTTC.

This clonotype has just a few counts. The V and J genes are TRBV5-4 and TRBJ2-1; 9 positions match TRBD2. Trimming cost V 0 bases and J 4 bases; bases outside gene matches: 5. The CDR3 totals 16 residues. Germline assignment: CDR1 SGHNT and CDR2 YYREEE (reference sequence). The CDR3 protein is CASSLGASGTYNEQFF. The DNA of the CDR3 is TGTGCCAGCAGCTTGGGGGCTAGCGGGACTTACAATGAGCAGTTCTTC.

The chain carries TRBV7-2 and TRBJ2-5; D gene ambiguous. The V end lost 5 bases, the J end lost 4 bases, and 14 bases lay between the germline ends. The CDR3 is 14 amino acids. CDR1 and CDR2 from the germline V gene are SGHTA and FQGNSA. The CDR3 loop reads CASSPLGVGETQYF. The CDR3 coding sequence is TGTGCCAGCAGCCCGCTGGGCGTAGGAGAGACCCAGTACTTC.

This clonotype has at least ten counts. The CDR3 loop is CSASDMAGNPWAYNEQFF. For the CDR3, the DNA is TGCAGTGCTAGCGACATGGCGGGGAACCCTTGGGCCTACAATGAGCAGTTCTTC. V and J are TRBV20-1 and TRBJ2-1, with D perhaps TRBD2 (6 bases). Germline V gene lookup returns CDR1 DFQATT and CDR2 SNEGSKA (reference sequence). The CDR3 has 18 residues. Trimming took off 3 bases at V and 2 bases at J, with 23 bases between the two ends.

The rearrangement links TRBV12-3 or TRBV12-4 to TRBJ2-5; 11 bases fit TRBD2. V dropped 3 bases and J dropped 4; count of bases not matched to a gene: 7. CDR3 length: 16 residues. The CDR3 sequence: CASSFRLAGGPETQYF. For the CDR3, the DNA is TGTGCCAGCAGTTTCCGGCTAGCGGGGGGCCCAGAGACCCAGTACTTC.

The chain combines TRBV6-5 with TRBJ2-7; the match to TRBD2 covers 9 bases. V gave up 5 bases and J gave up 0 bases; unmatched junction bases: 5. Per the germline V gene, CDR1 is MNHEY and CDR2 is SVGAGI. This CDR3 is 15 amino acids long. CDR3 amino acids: CASSISGGASYEQYF. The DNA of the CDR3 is TGTGCCAGCAGTATTAGCGGGGGCGCCTCCTACGAGCAGTACTTC.

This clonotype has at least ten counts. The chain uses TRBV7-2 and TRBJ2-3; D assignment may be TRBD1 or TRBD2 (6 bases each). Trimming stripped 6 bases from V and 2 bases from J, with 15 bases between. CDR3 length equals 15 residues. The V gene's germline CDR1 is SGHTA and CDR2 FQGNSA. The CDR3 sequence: CASRSGRGPTDTQYF. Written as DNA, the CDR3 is TGTGCCAGCAGATCCGGCCGGGGGCCCACAGATACGCAGTATTTT.

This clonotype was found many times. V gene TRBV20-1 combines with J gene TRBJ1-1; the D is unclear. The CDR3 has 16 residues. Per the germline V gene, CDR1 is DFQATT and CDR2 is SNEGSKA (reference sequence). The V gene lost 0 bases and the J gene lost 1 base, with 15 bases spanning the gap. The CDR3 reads CSARDAGGRTNTEAFF. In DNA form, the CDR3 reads TGCAGTGCTAGAGATGCGGGTGGACGGACGAACACTGAAGCTTTCTTT.

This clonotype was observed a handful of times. The CDR3 region is CAISESVLDYNEQFF. CDR3 DNA: TGTGCCATCAGTGAGTCGGTTTTAGACTACAATGAGCAGTTCTTC. The V call is TRBV10-3, the J call TRBJ2-1, with no clear D. In germline, CDR1 is ENHRY, CDR2 SYGVKD. The CDR3 has 15 residues. V was trimmed by 0 bases and J by 3 bases, leaving 9 bases between them.

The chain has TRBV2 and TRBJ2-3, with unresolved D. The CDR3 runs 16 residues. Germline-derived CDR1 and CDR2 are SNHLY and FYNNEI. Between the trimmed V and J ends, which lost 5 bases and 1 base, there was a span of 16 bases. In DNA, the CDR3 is TGTGCCAGCAGTCGAAGCCCGATCCGGGGCACAGATACGCAGTATTTT. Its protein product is CASSRSPIRGTDTQYF.

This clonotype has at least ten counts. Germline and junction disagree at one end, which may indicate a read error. The CDR3 region has the DNA TGTGCAAGCAGCTTATTCCGGGGGTTGGAGACCCAGTACTTC. Translated: CASSLFRGLETQYF. This chain joins TRBV7-2 and TRBJ2-5, with TRBD2 as a possible D gene (6 bases). Germline CDR1 and CDR2: SGHTA and FQGNSA. The CDR3 runs to 14 residues.

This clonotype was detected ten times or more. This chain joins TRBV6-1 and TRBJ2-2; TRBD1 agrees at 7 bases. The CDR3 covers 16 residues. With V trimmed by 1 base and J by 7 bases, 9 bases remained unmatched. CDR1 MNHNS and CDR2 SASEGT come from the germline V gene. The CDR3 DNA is TGTGCCAGCAGTGAAGGGCAGGGGGTGTTCAACGGGGAGCTGTTTTTT. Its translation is CASSEGQGVFNGELFF.

CDR3 protein: CSARDGAGWEPQHF. The CDR3 bases are TGCAGTGCTAGAGACGGTGCAGGGTGGGAGCCCCAGCATTTT. The V and J genes are TRBV20-1 and TRBJ1-5, with D possibly being TRBD1 (5 bases). V lost 0 bases and J lost 8, with 14 bases in between. CDR1 is DFQATT and CDR2 is SNEGSKA in the germline V gene (reference sequence). This CDR3 is built from 14 residues.

CDR3 amino acids: CASRGDRGDYGYTF. DNA for the CDR3: TGTGCCAGCAGGGGGGACAGGGGTGACTATGGCTACACCTTC. The rearrangement uses TRBV2 and TRBJ1-2, with 10 bases matching TRBD1. Trimming removed 6 bases from V and 3 bases from J; junction bases left unmatched: 4. The CDR3 spans 14 residues. The germline V gene encodes CDR1 SNHLY and CDR2 FYNNEI.

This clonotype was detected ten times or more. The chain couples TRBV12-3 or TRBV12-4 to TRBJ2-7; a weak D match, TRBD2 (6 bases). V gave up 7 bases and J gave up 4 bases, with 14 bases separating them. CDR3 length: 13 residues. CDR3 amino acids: CASTRPGAYEQYF. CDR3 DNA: TGTGCCAGCACACGGCCGGGAGCGTACGAGCAGTACTTC.

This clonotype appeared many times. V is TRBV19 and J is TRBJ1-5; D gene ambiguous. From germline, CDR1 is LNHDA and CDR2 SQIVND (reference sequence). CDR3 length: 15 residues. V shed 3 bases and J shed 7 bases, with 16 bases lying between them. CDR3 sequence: CASSIGEGPWQPQHF. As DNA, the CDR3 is TGTGCCAGTAGTATCGGGGAAGGCCCATGGCAGCCCCAGCATTTT.

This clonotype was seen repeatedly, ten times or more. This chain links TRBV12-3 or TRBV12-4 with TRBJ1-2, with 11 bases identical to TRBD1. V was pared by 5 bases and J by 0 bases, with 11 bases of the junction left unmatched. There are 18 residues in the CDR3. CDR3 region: CASSRTGTGGRPNYGYTF. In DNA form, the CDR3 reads TGTGCCAGCAGTCGAACCGGGACAGGGGGTCGGCCTAACTATGGCTACACCTTC.

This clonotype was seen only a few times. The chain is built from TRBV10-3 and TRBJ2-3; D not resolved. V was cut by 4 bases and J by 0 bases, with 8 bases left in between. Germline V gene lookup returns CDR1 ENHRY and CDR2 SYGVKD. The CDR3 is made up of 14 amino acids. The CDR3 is CAISVQESTDTQYF. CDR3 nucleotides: TGTGCCATCAGTGTCCAGGAGAGCACAGATACGCAGTATTTT.

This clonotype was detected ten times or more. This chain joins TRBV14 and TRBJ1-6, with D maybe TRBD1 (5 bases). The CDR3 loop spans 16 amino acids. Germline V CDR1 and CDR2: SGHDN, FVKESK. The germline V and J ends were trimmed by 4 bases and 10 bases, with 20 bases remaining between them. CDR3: CASSPSGRVRTSPLHF. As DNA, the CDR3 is TGTGCCAGCAGCCCCTCCGGCAGGGTTAGGACATCACCCCTCCACTTT. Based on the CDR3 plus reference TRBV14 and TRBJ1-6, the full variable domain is EAGVTQFPSHSVIEKGQTVTLRCDPISGHDNLYWYRRVMGKEIKFLLHFVKESKQDESGMPNNRFLAERTGGTYSTLKVQPAELEDSGVYFCASSPSGRVRTSPLHFGNGTRLTVT.

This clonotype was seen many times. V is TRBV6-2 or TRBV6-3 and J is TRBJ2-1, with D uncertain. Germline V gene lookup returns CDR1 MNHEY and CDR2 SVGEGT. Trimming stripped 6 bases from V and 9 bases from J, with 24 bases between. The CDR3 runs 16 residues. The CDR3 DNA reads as TGTGCCAGCAGGGGGTCCGGTCAAGGGCTATCGGGTGAGCAGTTCTTC. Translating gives CASRGSGQGLSGEQFF.

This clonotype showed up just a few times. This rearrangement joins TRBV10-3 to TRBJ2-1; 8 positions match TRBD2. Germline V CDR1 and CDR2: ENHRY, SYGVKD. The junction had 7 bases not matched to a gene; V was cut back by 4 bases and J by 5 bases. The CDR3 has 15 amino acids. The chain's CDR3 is CAISGIAGPHNEQFF. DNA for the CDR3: TGTGCCATCAGTGGAATAGCGGGGCCTCACAATGAGCAGTTCTTC.

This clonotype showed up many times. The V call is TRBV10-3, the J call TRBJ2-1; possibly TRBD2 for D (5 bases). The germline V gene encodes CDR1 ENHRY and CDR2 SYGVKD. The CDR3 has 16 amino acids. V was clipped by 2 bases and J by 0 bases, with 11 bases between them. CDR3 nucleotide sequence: TGTGCCATCAGTGAGGCTAGCTCTGACTCCTACAATGAGCAGTTCTTC. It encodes CAISEASSDSYNEQFF.

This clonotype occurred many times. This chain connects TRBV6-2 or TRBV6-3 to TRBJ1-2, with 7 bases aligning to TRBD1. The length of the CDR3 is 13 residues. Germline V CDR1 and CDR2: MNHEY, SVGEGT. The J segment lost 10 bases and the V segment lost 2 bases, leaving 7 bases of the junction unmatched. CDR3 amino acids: CASSYRGTDHYTF. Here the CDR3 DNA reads TGTGCCAGCAGTTACCGCGGGACAGACCACTACACCTTC.

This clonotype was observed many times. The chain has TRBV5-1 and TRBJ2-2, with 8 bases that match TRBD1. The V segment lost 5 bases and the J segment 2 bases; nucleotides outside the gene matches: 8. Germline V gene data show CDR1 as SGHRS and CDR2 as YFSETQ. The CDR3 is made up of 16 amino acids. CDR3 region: CASRTTGGVNTGELFF. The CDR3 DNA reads TGCGCCAGCAGAACCACAGGGGGTGTAAACACCGGGGAGCTGTTTTTT.